The rows below give T cell receptor beta chains drawn from one sample of a study of blood T cell repertoires in COVID-19. Method: immunoSEQ multiplex PCR; TCRdb's copy keeps in-frame clones and lacks some. The sample records 130,000 or so clones, 81% being singletons. The sample taken for sequencing was peripheral blood. The origin of the receptors is a woman aged 55 to 70 with active or convalescent COVID-19. Each CDR3 is given with its conserved first and last residue. Some rows mark clone size as missing; the rest say once, few, many or name a class of expanded clone.

TRBV5-1	TRBJ2-1	NA	CASSLLGGGPNEQFF
TRBV5-1	TRBJ1-5	NA	CASSSGDRGGQPQHF
TRBV28	TRBJ2-3	NA	CASSHPGLAGGLISTDTQYF
TRBV5-1	TRBJ2-5	NA	CASSFPSSGGVQETQYF
TRBV21-1	TRBJ2-7	NA	CASSSRYRAEKGDEQYF
TRBV24-1	TRBJ2-3	NA	CATALGRDTDTQYF
TRBV28	TRBJ1-2	NA	CASSSYRGDYGYTF
TRBV6-1	TRBJ1-2	NA	CASSEGQAVYGYTF
TRBV19	TRBJ1-2	NA	CASSIRADGYTF
TRBV6-5	TRBJ2-7	once	CASSPTGTYEQYF
TRBV6-5	TRBJ2-1	once	CASSKRTSGGEQFF
TRBV7-2	TRBJ2-3	NA	CASSWSGGITDTQYF
TRBV19	TRBJ1-3	NA	CASNDPGRGNTIYF
TRBV10-1	TRBJ1-5	NA	CASSESRGNQPQHF
TRBV27	TRBJ2-3	once	CASSFNRVLTDTQYF
TRBV10-3	TRBJ2-2	few	CAISDARHANTGELFF
TRBV19	TRBJ1-2	NA	CASSIEDRAYGYTF
TRBV19	TRBJ1-4	NA	CASSFSGTGVEKLFF
TRBV6-6	TRBJ1-1	once	CASSYTGGGTEAFF
TRBV7-7	TRBJ2-5	once	CASSLGGTGGGETQYF
TRBV2	TRBJ1-5	few	CASTGDRARQPQHF
TRBV12-3/TRBV12-4	TRBJ2-7	NA	CASSLVTYYEQYF
TRBV19	TRBJ2-5	NA	CASSIVRGTETQYF
TRBV5-1	TRBJ2-2	NA	CASSQTSGRNTGELFF
TRBV2	TRBJ2-3	NA	CASRRTGTGEYF
TRBV5-1	TRBJ1-6	NA	CASRPGTGSGSPLHF
TRBV6-2/TRBV6-3	TRBJ2-1	NA	CASSRGGSYNEQFF